This paragraph reports one T cell receptor (beta chain). The data originate from a study of blood T cell repertoires in COVID-19. Overall study context: The United States, Italy and Spain were the sources of the acute and convalescent COVID-19 samples. Nucleic acid was either cDNA or gDNA, and it came from T cells, B-cell-depleted T cells, or PBMCs.

V lost 6 bases, J lost 9 bases, and 12 bases lay in between. The germline V gene has CDR1 MNHEY and CDR2 SMNVEV (reference sequence). This CDR3 is 12 amino acids long. Source study methods: Cell counts per sample came from amplifying reference gene primers. TCRdb keeps only in-frame clones here, not all; method: immunoSEQ multiplex PCR. V and J calls plus clone size are reproduced from that table; the DNA served to infer D and trimming. The sample records approximately 240,000 clones, approximately 80% being singletons. Sequencing was performed on peripheral blood. The gene calls are TRBV27 and TRBJ2-1, with D maybe TRBD2 (5 bases). This sequence was found in a woman older than 75 with active or convalescent COVID-19. The CDR3 DNA reads as TGTGCCAGCAGCCTTAGTCGGGGTGAGCAGTTCTTC. Its protein product is CASSLSRGEQFF.